Each of the 24 T cell receptor beta chains below was sequenced from the same sample in a study of regulatory T cells in long-lasting Graves disease. Time point of the sample: newly diagnosed GD, antithyroid drugs for less than 3 months. RNA isolated from PBMCs was used to make the TCR library. The TCR beta library used iRepertoire HTBI primers with Arm-PCR amplification of CDR3. Via MiXCR, TCRdb re-called the multiplex PCR reads, giving one row per CDR3 protein. The top ten hold about 19% of the sample, which has 370,000 or so distinct CDR3 sequences, 15% to 20% seen once. The sample was also linked to a second study, of T cells in Graves' hyperthyroidism and ophthalmopathy.

The specimen comprised peripheral blood mononuclear cells (PBMCs), sampled at new diagnosis, from a patient treated with antithyroid drugs. The receptors were sampled from a woman under 30 with Graves disease.

The chain carries TRBV11-2 and TRBJ2-5; D not resolved. Trimming took 7 bases from V and 0 from J, leaving 3 bases between them. This CDR3 region has 11 residues. Germline V gene lookup returns CDR1 SGHAT and CDR2 FQNNGV. DNA for the CDR3: TGTGCCAGCACCCACCAAGAGACCCAGTACTTC. This gives the protein CASTHQETQYF.

The CDR3 region is CASTLKLDRLDSPLHF. In nucleotides, the CDR3 is TGTGCCAGTACCCTCAAGCTGGACAGGTTGGATTCACCCCTCCACTTT. V is TRBV19 and J is TRBJ1-6; 7 positions agree with TRBD1. Germline V gene sequence: CDR1 LNHDA, CDR2 SQIVND (reference sequence). The CDR3 sequence is 16 residues long. V trimming: 7 bases; J trimming: 8 bases; junction bases outside the gene matches: 14. The full variable domain, its missing parts supplied by reference TRBV19 and TRBJ1-6, is DGGITQSPKYLFRKEGQNVTLSCEQNLNHDAMYWYRQDPGQGLRLIYYSQIVNDFQKGDIAEGYSVSREKKESFPLTVTSAQKNPTAFYLCASTLKLDRLDSPLHFGNGTRLTVT.

This clonotype was seen at least ten times. The chain combines TRBV5-1 with TRBJ2-1; the match to TRBD1 covers 8 bases. V gave up 1 base and J gave up 0 bases; unmatched junction bases: 15. Germline-derived CDR1 and CDR2 are SGHRS and YFSETQ. The CDR3 sequence is 20 residues long. The CDR3 DNA is TGCGCCAGCAGCTTGCGCATGGACAGGGTCGTTGGGAGCTCCTACAATGAGCAGTTCTTC. Translating it yields CASSLRMDRVVGSSYNEQFF.

Comment on this clonotype: The junction departs from germline at one end; a sequencing error may be responsible. This rearrangement joins TRBV30 to TRBJ2-1; either TRBD1 or TRBD2 may fit D (5 bases each). The germline V gene has CDR1 GTSNPN and CDR2 SVGIG (reference sequence). The CDR3 runs 15 residues. DNA for the CDR3: TGTGCCAGTAGTATCCCCCGCGGCCGGGGCAATAAGCAGTTCTTC. It codes for CASSIPRGRGNKQFF.

J is TRBJ2-2 and V is TRBV4-2; 8 bases agree with TRBD2. Germline V gives CDR1 LGHNA, CDR2 YNFKEQ. The CDR3 covers 17 residues. The junction had 8 bases not matched to a gene; V was cut back by 0 bases and J by 5 bases. In DNA, the CDR3 is TGTGCCAGCAGCCAAGATTGGGGGCGGGGGGCGACCGGGGAGCTGTTTTTT. Translated, it gives CASSQDWGRGATGELFF.

This clonotype was seen many times. The V gene is TRBV5-1, the J gene TRBJ2-5, with no clear D. This CDR3 contains 14 residues. V lost 3 bases and J 3 bases, leaving 12 bases between the germline ends. The germline V gene has CDR1 SGHRS and CDR2 YFSETQ. CDR3 coding DNA: TGCGCCAGCAGCTCCGGTCGCGGTGAAGAGACCCAGTACTTC. It translates to CASSSGRGEETQYF.

There are many counts of this clonotype. The rearrangement links TRBV28 to TRBJ2-2, with D tentatively TRBD1 (6 bases). The V and J ends lost 6 bases and 5 bases respectively, with 16 bases between them. This CDR3 is 15 amino acids long. The germline V gene has CDR1 MDHEN and CDR2 SYDVKM. The CDR3 region has the DNA TGTGCCAGCAGACCTAACAGGGATCGTACCGGGGAGCTGTTTTTT. Its protein product is CASRPNRDRTGELFF.

With respect to this clonotype: With a much larger clone just one base away, this may be a read error. The conserved final phenylalanine or tryptophan is absent from the CDR3, which likely points to a read error. J is TRBJ2-7 and V is TRBV5-6, with D perhaps matching TRBD1 or TRBD2 (5 bases each). The CDR3 runs to 14 residues. Germline lookup yields CDR1 SGHDT and CDR2 YYEEEE. Trimming took off 4 bases at V and 0 bases at J, with 11 bases between the two ends. CDR3 DNA: TGTGCCAGCAGCAGCTCCGGGACCTCCTACGAGCAGTACCTC. It encodes CASSSSGTSYEQYL.

Ten or more counts support this clonotype. The gene calls are TRBV3-1 and TRBJ1-2, with D possibly matching TRBD1 (5 bases). CDR1 is LGHDT and CDR2 is YNNKEL in the germline V gene (reference sequence). The V end was cut by 3 bases, the J end by 8 bases, with 16 bases between. This CDR3 has 14 amino acids. This chain's CDR3 is CASSHLDRLWGYTF. The CDR3 DNA sequence: TGTGCCAGCAGCCACCTCGACAGACTGTGGGGCTACACCTTC.

In its sample, this clonotype was seen many times. This chain uses TRBV28 with TRBJ2-5, with D possibly being TRBD1 (6 bases). V lost 5 bases and J lost 2, with 9 bases in between. Germline lookup yields CDR1 MDHEN and CDR2 SYDVKM. The CDR3 has 13 residues. The CDR3 DNA is TGTGCCAGCAGTACAGGGTTTCAAGAGACCCAGTACTTC. Translating it yields CASSTGFQETQYF.

The sample holds a few counts of this clonotype. The V gene is TRBV27, the J gene TRBJ1-1; no definite D call. The V end lost 2 bases, the J end lost 1 base, and 8 bases lay between the germline ends. Looked up from germline, CDR1 is MNHEY and CDR2 is SMNVEV (reference sequence). The CDR3 is 14 residues long. The CDR3 sequence is CASSLGPQNTEAFF. In DNA form, the CDR3 reads TGTGCCAGCAGTTTAGGACCCCAGAACACTGAAGCTTTCTTT.

The rearrangement joins TRBV6-1 to TRBJ1-5, with 8 bases that match TRBD1. The ends lost 6 bases at V and 7 bases at J; junction bases unmatched: 5. The CDR3 is 13 amino acids. Germline V CDR1 and CDR2: MNHNS, SASEGT. The CDR3 nucleotides are TGTGCCAGCAGACAGGGGGAAGGACAGCCCCAGCATTTT. This sequence encodes CASRQGEGQPQHF.

V usage is TRBV18 and J usage is TRBJ2-6; 9 positions agree with TRBD1. The CDR3 length is 18 residues. The germline V gene has CDR1 KGHSH and CDR2 LQKENI. V lost 3 bases and J lost 0; bases outside the gene matches: 6. CDR3: CASSPAGTGNSGANVLTF. As DNA, the CDR3 is TGTGCCAGCTCACCGGCCGGGACAGGGAACTCTGGGGCCAACGTCCTGACTTTC.

This clonotype was seen repeatedly, ten times or more. This chain joins TRBV5-1 and TRBJ2-7; D remains unclear. This CDR3 is built from 15 residues. The germline V gene encodes CDR1 SGHRS and CDR2 YFSETQ. Deletions cut 0 bases from V and 0 bases from J, with 10 bases between. The CDR3 region has the DNA TGCGCCAGCAGCTTGGCTCCGGGTCCCTCCTACGAGCAGTACTTC. It specifies CASSLAPGPSYEQYF.

Remarks on this clonotype: Mismatch with germline at one junction end may stem from a read error. V is TRBV5-6 and J is TRBJ2-3; D may be TRBD2 (6 bases). The CDR3 runs to 15 residues. In germline, CDR1 is SGHDT, CDR2 YYEEEE. CDR3 nucleotides: TGTGCCAACAGCTTAGGAGGGGTAGGCACAGATACGCAGTATTTT. Protein sequence: CANSLGGVGTDTQYF.

With regard to this clonotype: A read error may be the cause here, since a much bigger clone is one base away. This chain uses TRBV7-2 with TRBJ1-5, with D tentatively TRBD1 (5 bases). The germline V gene encodes CDR1 SGHTA and CDR2 FQGNSA. V lost 2 bases and J lost 6, with 8 bases in between. CDR3 length: 13 amino acids. CDR3: CASSLPGGQPQHF. Written as DNA, the CDR3 is TGTGCCAGCAGCTTACCGGGGGGTCAGCCCCAGCATTTT.

This chain joins TRBV12-3 or TRBV12-4 and TRBJ2-6; D possibly corresponds to TRBD2 (6 bases). The CDR3 contains 17 residues. Trimming took off 6 bases at V and 0 bases at J, with 15 bases between the two ends. CDR3 sequence: CASSSGTGDSGANVLTF. The CDR3 DNA sequence: TGTGCCAGCAGCTCCGGGACGGGAGACTCTGGGGCCAACGTCCTGACTTTC.

This clonotype showed up many times. CDR3: CASSYTGGGFSGRNHQETQYF. The CDR3 region has the DNA TGTGCCAGCAGCTACACCGGTGGAGGGTTTAGCGGGAGGAACCATCAAGAGACCCAGTACTTC. The V call is TRBV7-9, the J call TRBJ2-5, with TRBD2 identical over 10 bases. With V trimmed by 4 bases and J by 2 bases, 22 bases remained unmatched. The CDR3 runs 21 residues. Germline CDR1 and CDR2: SEHNR and FQNEAQ (reference sequence).

This clonotype occurred many times. The rearrangement links TRBV7-9 to TRBJ1-6, with D uncertain. Trimming left V 1 base short and J 10 bases short, with 11 bases between. Germline-derived CDR1 and CDR2 are SEHNR and FQNEAQ (reference sequence). The CDR3 loop spans 14 amino acids. The CDR3 DNA is TGTGCCAGCAGCTTAGAGGCCAAAAACTCACCCCTCCACTTT. This translates into CASSLEAKNSPLHF.

The V and J genes are TRBV11-2 and TRBJ1-4; the D gene is possibly TRBD1 (5 bases). The germline V and J ends were trimmed by 0 bases and 7 bases, with 18 bases remaining between them. Germline CDR1 is SGHAT and CDR2 is FQNNGV. The CDR3 consists of 17 residues. CDR3: CASSLERLVGTTEKLFF. The CDR3 DNA follows: TGTGCCAGCAGCTTAGAGCGTCTGGTAGGGACCACTGAAAAACTGTTTTTT. The variable domain in full, completed from reference TRBV11-2 and TRBJ1-4, reads EAGVAQSPRYKIIEKRQSVAFWCNPISGHATLYWYQQILGQGPKLLIQFQNNGVVDDSQLPKDRFSAERLKGVDSTLKIQPAKLEDSAVYLCASSLERLVGTTEKLFFGSGTQLSVL.

Comments on this clonotype: Given a much more abundant clone one base away, this may be a read error. This chain connects TRBV6-2 or TRBV6-3 to TRBJ2-3, with D tentatively TRBD1 or TRBD2 (5 bases each). V lost 5 bases to trimming and J lost 10 bases, with 13 bases between them. The CDR3 spans 12 residues. Germline CDR1 reads MNHEY; CDR2 reads SVGEGT. CDR3 in amino acids: CASSEHGGAQYF. The CDR3, as DNA: TGTGCCAGCAGTGAACATGGGGGAGCGCAGTATTTT.

Ten or more counts support this clonotype. V usage is TRBV29-1 and J usage is TRBJ2-7; D is unclear. The germline V gene encodes CDR1 SQVTM and CDR2 ANQGSEA. Trimming left V 5 bases short and J 4 bases short, with 18 bases between. The CDR3 sequence is 14 residues long. CDR3 loop: CSVIEWGIEYEQYF. The CDR3 region has the DNA TGCAGCGTTATCGAGTGGGGAATCGAGTACGAGCAGTACTTC.

This clonotype was seen more than once but under ten times. J is TRBJ2-7 and V is TRBV19; D possibly matches TRBD1 or TRBD2 (5 bases each). The CDR3 is 17 amino acids. The V gene's germline CDR1 is LNHDA and CDR2 SQIVND (reference sequence). V was cut by 1 base and J by 6 bases, with 22 bases left in between. For the CDR3, the DNA is TGTGCCAGTAGTATAGGCATGAGAGGGGCGTCGTCAGGCGAGCAGTACTTC. It translates to CASSIGMRGASSGEQYF.

This clonotype has ten or more counts. V and J are TRBV2 and TRBJ2-7; possible D gene TRBD2, 6 bases. The CDR3 contains 11 residues. Between the trimmed V and J ends, which lost 7 bases and 3 bases, there was a span of 7 bases. Germline lookup yields CDR1 SNHLY and CDR2 FYNNEI. DNA of the CDR3: TGTGCCAGCATCGGGGGCTACGAGCAGTACTTC. Amino acid sequence: CASIGGYEQYF. The full variable domain, completed using reference TRBV2 and TRBJ2-7, is EPEVTQTPSHQVTQMGQEVILRCVPISNHLYFYWYRQILGQKVEFLVSFYNNEISEKSEIFDDQFSVERPDGSNFTLKIRSTKLEDSAMYFCASIGGYEQYFGPGTRLTVT.